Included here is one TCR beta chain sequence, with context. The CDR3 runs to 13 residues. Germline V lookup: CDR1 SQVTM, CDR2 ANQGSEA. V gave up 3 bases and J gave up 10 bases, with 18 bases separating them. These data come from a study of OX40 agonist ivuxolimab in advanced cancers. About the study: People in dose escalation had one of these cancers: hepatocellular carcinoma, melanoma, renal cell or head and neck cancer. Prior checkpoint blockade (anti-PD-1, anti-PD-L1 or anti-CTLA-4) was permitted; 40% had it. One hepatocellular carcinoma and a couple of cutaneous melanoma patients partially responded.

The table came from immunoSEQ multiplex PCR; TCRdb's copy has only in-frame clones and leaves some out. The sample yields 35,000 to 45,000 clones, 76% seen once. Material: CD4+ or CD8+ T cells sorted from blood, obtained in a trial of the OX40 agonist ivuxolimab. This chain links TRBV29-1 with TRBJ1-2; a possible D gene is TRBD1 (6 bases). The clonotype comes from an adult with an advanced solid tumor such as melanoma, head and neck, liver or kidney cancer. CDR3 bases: TGCAGCGTTGATATACAGGGAATAGGCGACTACACCTTC. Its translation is CSVDIQGIGDYTF.